This TCR beta chain was observed in a study of blood T cells in healthy people across ages. This CDR3 is 16 amino acids long. Trimming removed 10 bases at V and 3 bases at J, with 23 bases between. This clonotype came up a few times. The second PCR ran roughly 6 to 11 cycles with a sample-barcoded 5' primer and J-beta primers. With 12 random nucleotides, a template-switch adaptor tagged each individual cDNA molecule. In TCRdb, the 5' RACE reads were re-called with MiXCR into one record per CDR3 protein. Among some 1 million distinct CDR3 sequences listed, more than 40% were seen once. The chain carries TRBV12-3 or TRBV12-4 and TRBJ2-3, with D possibly matching TRBD1 (6 bases). The sequence was collected from a woman aged 55-70 years in good health. The sequencing sample was made of blood. Here the CDR3 DNA reads TGTGCCACCTTAGACGGGACAAAGAAAAATACAGATACGCAGTATTTT. Amino acid sequence: CATLDGTKKNTDTQYF.